This T cell receptor (beta chain) was observed in a study of Graves' ophthalmopathy and Graves' hyperthyroidism (dated by TCRdb to 2016 to 2019). With regard to the full study: Peripheral blood was collected before any treatment was given, at the time of initial diagnosis. In total, approximately 130 blood samples were TCR-sequenced: fewer than 50 ophthalmopathy, some 75 hyperthyroidism and approximately 17 hyperthyroidism-to-ophthalmopathy patients. TCR beta repertoire signatures were used to distinguish Graves' ophthalmopathy from Graves' hyperthyroidism and to predict progression to ophthalmopathy. To explore V-J signatures that separate ophthalmopathy from hyperthyroidism, a discovery set of about a hundred patients was enrolled, consisting of 40 to 45 with ophthalmopathy and fewer than 60 with stable hyperthyroidism. In roughly six hyperthyroidism patients, the T-cell repertoires found in thyroid tissue were compared with those found in blood. The independent validation cohort included about 19 hyperthyroidism patients plus 17 patients who later progressed from hyperthyroidism to ophthalmopathy. The approximately 100 discovery patients were randomly divided into training and test sets at a 7:3 ratio. Once sampling was done, hyperthyroidism patients were given methimazole at a starting dose of 30 mg daily, while ophthalmopathy patients were given high-dose intravenous methylprednisolone.

For CDR1 and CDR2, the germline V gene (reference sequence) lists DFQATT and SNEGSKA. The CDR3 numbers 13 residues from cysteine through phenylalanine. Only CDR3 DNA remains: 39 bases, in frame from the first base. V sheds 6 bases and J sheds 0 bases, leaving 9 bases between their ends. The paper's findings and limits, for the study overall: In validation, the model predicted ophthalmopathy progression with roughly 68% sensitivity and 72% to 80% specificity; around twelve predicted patients were CT-confirmed with GO in a median of around 6 months. Sample size was not predetermined statistically, and investigators were not blinded to group allocation. Ophthalmopathy was separated from stable hyperthyroidism by the 13-signature model with roughly 87% sensitivity and just under 84% specificity in cross-validation and with 80%/75% in the test set. Among expanded thyroid clonotypes with frequency above 0.001, most also showed up in blood, which suggests that blood repertoires may reflect the thyroid immune response.

Ten or more counts support this clonotype. Its antigen remains unidentified. There are no base qualities to consult, and no much larger clone falls within one base. For repertoire sequencing, TCR beta CDR3 regions were amplified from RNA transcripts. The first round was an RT-PCR using HTBI primers with the Qiagen OneStep RT-PCR kit, and this first round was followed by a second-round multiplex PCR, then size selection and purification. Libraries were sequenced on an Illumina HiSeq2000 using paired-end 100 bp reads. On the authors' methods: Reads were processed with SOAPnuke, discarding reads with adapters, uncalled bases, mean Phred below 15, or no exact constant-primer or identifier match. COPE v1.2.5 was used to merge high-quality paired reads. Unique nucleotide sequences were defined as clonotypes and aligned to IMGT TRB V, D and J references using MiTCR v1.1. Analysis was restricted to V-J combinations with a frequency above 0.0001, which covered 99.2% of repertoires. A TCR clonal expansion and chaos score per V-J combination was defined as the ratio of F50 clonal expansion to chaos observed in the TCRdist matrix. Welch's t-statistics and random forest were used to reduce features to approximately 13 V-J combinations, which were fed into a naive Bayes classifier. Thyroid-blood repertoire similarity was quantified with the Morisita-Horn index. The raw public reads went through TCRdb reprocessing: fastp at Q25, MiXCR clone calling, in-frame beta chains kept. Each entry is one CDR3 protein sequence, shown with its most common DNA and genes. TCRdb, rather than the study authors, made the V and J calls. Counted in this sample were about 220,000 distinct CDR3 sequences; roughly a fifth of them appeared once. The biggest ten clones account for around two fifths of the sample.

Ophthalmopathy patients were characterized by moderately to severely active disease, a Clinical Activity Score of at least 3, a NOSPECS grade of at least 4, and a disease duration under 3 months. Patients were excluded if they had other autoimmune diseases, uncontrolled infections, pregnancy or lactation. Diagnosis was based on clinical symptoms, serum thyroxine, TRAb, thyroid ultrasound and orbital computed tomography. Using Ficoll-Paque density gradient centrifugation, PBMCs were isolated from over 8.5 ml of fresh peripheral blood. Total RNA was extracted with Trizol reagent and quality-checked on an Agilent 2100 Bioanalyzer.

The sequence was obtained from a woman aged 45-65 years with Graves' ophthalmopathy. Donor details come from another sample of the same person, matched by shared clones. The V and J genes are TRBV20-1 and TRBJ2-4, with the D gene too uncertain to name. Source material: peripheral blood. Here the CDR3 is given as CSAQRIAKNIQYF. The sequenced DNA: TGCAGTGCCCAGCGAATAGCCAAAAACATTCAGTACTTC.